This TCR beta chain originates from a study of blood T cells in healthy people across ages. Primed by a sample-barcoded 5' primer and a J-beta primer mix, a second PCR proceeded for 7 to 11 cycles. A single record per CDR3 protein comes from TCRdb applying MiXCR to the 5' RACE reads. This table holds approximately 780,000 distinct CDR3 sequences, more than 25% found once. This clonotype was detected a few times. CDR1 and CDR2 (germline): SGHVS, FQNEAQ. CDR3 length equals 12 residues. This same sample was also taken into another study, of T cells of mothers and their children. According to that study: The second PCR used the M1S primer, and this primer added sample barcodes and 2-4 random nucleotides.

Sequencing input: blood. This receptor was taken from a boy younger than 18 in good health. The rearrangement joins TRBV7-8 to TRBJ2-5; D ambiguous. The better agreement between TRBJ2-1 and the DNA end casts doubt on the J call. The CDR3 DNA sequence: TGTGCCAGCAGCTTAGAATGGTGGGAGCAGTTCTTC. Residues: CASSLEWWEQFF.